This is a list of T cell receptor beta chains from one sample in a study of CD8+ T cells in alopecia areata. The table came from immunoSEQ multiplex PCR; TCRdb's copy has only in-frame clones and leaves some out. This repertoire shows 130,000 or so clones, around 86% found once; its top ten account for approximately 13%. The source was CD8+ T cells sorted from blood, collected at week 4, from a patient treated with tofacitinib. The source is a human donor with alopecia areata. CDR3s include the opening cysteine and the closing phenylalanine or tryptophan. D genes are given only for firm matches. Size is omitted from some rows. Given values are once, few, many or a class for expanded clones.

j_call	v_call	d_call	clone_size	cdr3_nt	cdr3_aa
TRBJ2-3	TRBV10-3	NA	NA	TGTGCCATCAGTGTTGACACAGATACGCAGTATTTT	CAISVDTDTQYF
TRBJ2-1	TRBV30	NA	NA	TGTGCCTGGAGTGTGGAAGCTGAGAGAAATGAGCAGTTCTTC	CAWSVEAERNEQFF
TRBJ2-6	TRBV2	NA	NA	TGTGCCAGCAAATGGGAGGCAGGCCCCCCGGCTGGGGCCAACGTCCTGACTTTC	CASKWEAGPPAGANVLTF
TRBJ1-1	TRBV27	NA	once	TGTGCCAGCAGGGAGACAGTTTCGAACACTGAAGCTTTCTTT	CASRETVSNTEAFF
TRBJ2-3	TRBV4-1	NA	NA	TGCGCCAGCAGCCAATTGGACAGAGGCACAGATACGCAGTATTTT	CASSQLDRGTDTQYF
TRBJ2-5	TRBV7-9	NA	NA	TGTGCCAGCAGCACGACTAGTCAAGAGACCCAGTACTTC	CASSTTSQETQYF
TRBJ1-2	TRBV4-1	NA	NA	TGCGCCAGCAGCCAATCCGGCCAAAGCTATGGCTACACCTTC	CASSQSGQSYGYTF
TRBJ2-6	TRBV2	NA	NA	TGTGCCAGCAGTGAAGAAATAACAGGGTCCCCGGGGGCCAACGTCCTGACTTTC	CASSEEITGSPGANVLTF
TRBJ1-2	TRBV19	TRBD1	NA	TGTGCCAGCGGTCCAGGGGGAGCCTATGGCTACACCTTC	CASGPGGAYGYTF
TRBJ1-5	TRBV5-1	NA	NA	TGCGCCAGCAGCTTGGGCGGAGGGGAAGAGCCCCAGCATTTT	CASSLGGGEEPQHF
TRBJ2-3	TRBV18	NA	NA	TGTGCCAGCTCACCACGGAACAGCGACGCATGCACAGATACGCAGTATTTT	CASSPRNSDACTDTQYF
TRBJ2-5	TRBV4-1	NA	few	TGCGCCAGCAGCCAAGTGTCAGAGGGCCTCCAAGAGACCCAGTACTTC	CASSQVSEGLQETQYF
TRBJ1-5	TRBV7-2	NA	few	TGTGCCAGCAGCTTACGGGGCGGGGTTAGTCAGCCCCAGCATTTT	CASSLRGGVSQPQHF
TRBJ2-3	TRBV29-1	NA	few	TGCAGCGTTGATAATACGCAGTATTTT	CSVDNTQYF
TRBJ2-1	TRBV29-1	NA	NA	TGCAGCGTTGCCCGGGGAGGGGGTTACAATGAGCAGTTCTTC	CSVARGGGYNEQFF
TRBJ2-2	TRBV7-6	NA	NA	TGTGCCAGCAGCCCAGGAAGTAGCGGGAACACCGGGGAGCTGTTTTTT	CASSPGSSGNTGELFF
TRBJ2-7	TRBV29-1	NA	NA	TGCAGCGTTGAAGGAGACACCCCCTACGAGCAGTACTTC	CSVEGDTPYEQYF
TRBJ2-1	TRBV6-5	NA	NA	TGTGCCAGCAGTTACGGAGGGGGTAATGAGCAGTTCTTC	CASSYGGGNEQFF
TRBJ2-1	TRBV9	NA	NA	TGTGCCAGCTCAGAGTGGGACGGGACAAATGAGCAGTTCTTC	CASSEWDGTNEQFF
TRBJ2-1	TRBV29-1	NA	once	TGCAGCGTTGTTCATCGCGACAATGAGCAGTTCTTC	CSVVHRDNEQFF
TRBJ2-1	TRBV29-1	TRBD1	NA	TGCAGCGTTTTACCCGGGACAGGGAATTTCAATGAGCAGTTCTTC	CSVLPGTGNFNEQFF
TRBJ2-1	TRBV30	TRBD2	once	TGTGCCTGGAGTGACGCCGGGACTAGCGTTTACAATGAGCAGTTCTTC	CAWSDAGTSVYNEQFF
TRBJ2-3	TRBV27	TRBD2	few	TGTGCCAGCAGAAGACTAGCGGGGGGGAACACAGATACGCAGTATTTT	CASRRLAGGNTDTQYF
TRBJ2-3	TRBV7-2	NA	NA	TGTGCCAGCAGCTTCCAGCTCTCGATCGAGGTCGGAACAGATACGCAGTATTTT	CASSFQLSIEVGTDTQYF
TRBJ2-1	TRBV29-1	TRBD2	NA	TGCAGCGTTGGTGGTAGCGGGCTAAGCTCCTACAATGAGCAGTTCTTC	CSVGGSGLSSYNEQFF
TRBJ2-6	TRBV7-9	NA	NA	TGTGCCAGCAGCCCGGGAAAGGGGCAGGAAGCCAACGTCCTGACTTTC	CASSPGKGQEANVLTF
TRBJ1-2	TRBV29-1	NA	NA	TGCAGCGTTGTGAGACAGAGTTATGGCTACACCTTC	CSVVRQSYGYTF
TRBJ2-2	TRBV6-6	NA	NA	TGTGCCAGCAGTCCCGTAAACACCGGGGAGCTGTTTTTT	CASSPVNTGELFF
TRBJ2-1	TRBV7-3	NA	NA	TGTGCCAGCAGCCCCGGAGGGTCGGTCAATGAGCAGTTCTTC	CASSPGGSVNEQFF
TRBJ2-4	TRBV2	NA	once	TGTGCCAGCAACGAAGGGGCCGGAGTAGCCAAAAACATTCAGTACTTC	CASNEGAGVAKNIQYF
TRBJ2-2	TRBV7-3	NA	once	TGTGCCAGCAGCCCCCCGTCGGGCACCGGGGAGCTGTTTTTT	CASSPPSGTGELFF
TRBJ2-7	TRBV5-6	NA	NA	TGTGCCAGCAGCTTGTCGACAGAGTACGAGCAGTACTTC	CASSLSTEYEQYF
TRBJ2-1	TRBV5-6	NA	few	TGTGCCAGCAGCCTGATGATCCGGGTGGCTGAGCAGTTCTTC	CASSLMIRVAEQFF
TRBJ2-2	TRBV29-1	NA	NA	TGCAGCGTCGGGGGAGACAGGGTAGACACCGGGGAGCTGTTTTTT	CSVGGDRVDTGELFF
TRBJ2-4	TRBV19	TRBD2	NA	TGTGCCAGTAGTCCCATACGACTAGCGGGGGGCCTCCACCGACCCATTCAGTACTTC	CASSPIRLAGGLHRPIQYF
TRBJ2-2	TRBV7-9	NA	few	TGTGCCAGCAGCTTATTCCCCACCGGGGAGCTGTTTTTT	CASSLFPTGELFF
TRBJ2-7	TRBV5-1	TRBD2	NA	TGCGCCAGCAGCTTGGCGGCTAGCGGGAGGGGAGTCTACGAGCAGTACTTC	CASSLAASGRGVYEQYF
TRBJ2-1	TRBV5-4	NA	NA	TGTGCCAGCAGCTCACTGTACCGGGATCAAAAATTCGATGAGCAGTTCTTC	CASSSLYRDQKFDEQFF
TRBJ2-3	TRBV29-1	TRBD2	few	TGCAGCGTTGAAGACCTACTAGCGGGGGGTTCAGATACGCAGTATTTT	CSVEDLLAGGSDTQYF
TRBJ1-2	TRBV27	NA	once	TGTGCCAGCAGTTTGTCCAGGGGCATCTATGGCTACACCTTC	CASSLSRGIYGYTF
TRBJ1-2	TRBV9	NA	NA	TGTGCCAGCAGCGCCCCCGGGACAATATTCTATGGCTACACCTTC	CASSAPGTIFYGYTF
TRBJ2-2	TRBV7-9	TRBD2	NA	TGTGCCAGCAGCCTCAGGGCGGGAGTAACCGGGGAGCTGTTTTTT	CASSLRAGVTGELFF
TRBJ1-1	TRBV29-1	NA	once	TGCAGCGTTGAATCCGACACTGAAGCTTTCTTT	CSVESDTEAFF